The entry below describes one TCR beta chain. Its antigen is unidentified. These data belong to a study of T-cell memory formation after mild COVID-19. Study-wide results and caveats: Clones contracting over day 15 to 85 were CD4/CD8 balanced, with later expanders leaning CD4+.

V was pared by 5 bases and J by 8 bases, with 12 bases between. CDR1 and CDR2 (germline): SGHAT, FQNNGV. This CDR3 has 12 residues. TCRdb reprocessed the 5' RACE reads via MiXCR and lists one record per CDR3 protein. This sample has 100,000 to 120,000 distinct CDR3 sequences, with over 20% found just once. The sequence derives from a man younger than 35 who had mild COVID-19 (a few samples of this study predate the infection). Cell type and time point are not known. The chain links TRBV11-2 to TRBJ1-2, with a weak D call TRBD1 (6 bases). Sequenced input: PBMCs or a T cell subset sorted from them (not recorded which). CDR3 residues: CASSRPDSGYTF. The CDR3 DNA is TGTGCCAGCAGCCGCCCGGACAGCGGCTACACCTTC.